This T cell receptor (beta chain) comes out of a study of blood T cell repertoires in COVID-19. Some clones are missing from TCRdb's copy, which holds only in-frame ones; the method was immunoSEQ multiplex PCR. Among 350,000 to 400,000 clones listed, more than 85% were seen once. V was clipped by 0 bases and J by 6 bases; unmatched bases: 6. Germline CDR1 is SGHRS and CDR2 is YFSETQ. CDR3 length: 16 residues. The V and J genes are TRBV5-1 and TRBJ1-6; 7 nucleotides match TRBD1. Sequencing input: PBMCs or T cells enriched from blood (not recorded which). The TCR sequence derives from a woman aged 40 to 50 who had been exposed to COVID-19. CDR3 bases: TGCGCCAGCAGCTTGGATGGACAGGTACTTAATTCACCCCTCCACTTT. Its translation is CASSLDGQVLNSPLHF.